A selection of T cell receptor beta chains follows, all from one sample in a study of Ad26.COV2.S vaccination and SARS-CoV-2 variants. This table comes from immunoSEQ multiplex PCR, and its TCRdb copy is limited to in-frame clones, with some not included. The sample contains hundreds of thousands of clones, approximately 86% of which appear only once. The source was peripheral blood, collected in a trial of Ad26.COV2.S vaccine versus placebo. All receptors derive from a person between 18 and 65 years old who received the Ad26.COV2.S COVID-19 vaccine or a placebo. CDR3s leave out the opening cysteine and the closing phenylalanine or tryptophan. Each record gives: V gene, J gene, CDR3 protein.

>TRBV18|TRBJ2-1
ASSPPNRRHSSYNEQF
>TRBV9|TRBJ1-2
ASSVAGTGTNYGYT
>TRBV5-1|TRBJ1-4
ASSIGQGNEKLF
>TRBV11-2|TRBJ1-4
ASSSFGPGAGEKLF
>TRBV28|TRBJ2-1
ASSSQPRQGANYNEQF
>TRBV7-9|TRBJ2-2
ASSYPGQVTGELF
>TRBV6-5|TRBJ1-2
ASRLDSATGGYT
>TRBV5-1|TRBJ2-5
ASSRTAGGLKTQY
>TRBV6-2/TRBV6-3|TRBJ2-3
ASSYVVGRRTDTQY
>TRBV14|TRBJ2-3
ASSLAGGPGDTQY
>TRBV25-1|TRBJ1-4
ASSGNPGTVNEKLF
>TRBV7-8|TRBJ2-2
ASSRSGGATGELF
>TRBV29-1|TRBJ2-4
SVGDRDKNIQY
>TRBV18|TRBJ2-2
ASSPGQGWLDTGELF
>TRBV18|TRBJ2-2
ASSPPDGMNTGELF
>TRBV5-1|TRBJ2-1
ASSGQGVGTGYEQF
>TRBV15|TRBJ1-5
ATSRDTYQPQH
>TRBV4-1|TRBJ1-3
ASSQDWNPSGNTIY
>TRBV6-2/TRBV6-3|TRBJ2-1
ASSYLAEGAYNEQF
>TRBV11-2|TRBJ1-1
ASSLDRGFLGSEAF
>TRBV18|TRBJ1-1
ASSPRERNTEAF
>TRBV7-9|TRBJ2-7
ASSASRDSYEQY
>TRBV5-1|TRBJ2-1
ASSSIPGFYNEQF
>TRBV4-1|TRBJ2-5
ASSQDGTSGPQETQY
>TRBV30|TRBJ1-5
AWGRGNQPQH
>TRBV7-9|TRBJ2-3
ASSLDGGRSTDTQY
>TRBV3-1/TRBV3-2|TRBJ2-2
ASSQSGQTTGELF
>TRBV6-5|TRBJ1-2
ASSYWGTALYGYT
>TRBV18|TRBJ2-3
ASSPGLSFTDTQY
>TRBV12-3/TRBV12-4|TRBJ1-2
ASRLQGGGYT
>TRBV19|TRBJ2-4
ASSRDRERNIQY
>TRBV11-1|TRBJ2-7
ASSLTDGSSYEQY
>TRBV19|TRBJ2-7
ASAHPDRRYEQY
>TRBV19|TRBJ1-5
ASSPGAQANQPQH
>TRBV7-2|TRBJ1-2
ASRQGQGNYGYT
>TRBV27|TRBJ1-5
ASSWRSNQPQH
>TRBV5-4|TRBJ2-5
ASSLTGTETQY
>TRBV6-5|TRBJ2-7
ASSYSRGNYEQY
>TRBV2|TRBJ2-5
ASSEERGYQETQY
>TRBV28|TRBJ2-1
ASSLSGDEQF
>TRBV5-1|TRBJ2-7
ASSLEGLPYEQY
>TRBV28|TRBJ1-6
ASSFQQTNNSPLH
>TRBV7-8|TRBJ1-2
ASSLDLGGGYT
>TRBV3-1/TRBV3-2|TRBJ2-5
ASSQARVLGETQY
>TRBV7-9|TRBJ2-1
ASSPGAGARSEQF
>TRBV18|TRBJ2-7
ASSPANPQGVTFEQY
>TRBV9|TRBJ1-3
ASSPRRGNTIY
>TRBV5-1|TRBJ1-3
ASSLQQSISGNTIY